The source of this T cell receptor (beta chain) is a study of shared clonotypes between healthy human individuals. Germline values: CDR1 SGDLS, CDR2 YYNGEE. CDR3 size: 15 residues. With V trimmed by 4 bases and J by 3 bases, 1 base remained unmatched. Libraries were prepared by immunoSEQ multiplex PCR; TCRdb keeps only in-frame clonotypes and omits some of them. The sample carries 470,000 or so clones, around 85% recorded once. The healthy adult donors were HIV-negative and reported no recent acute infections or vaccinations. The study drew all its donors from Caucasian adults living in Nashville, Tennessee. In regard to this clone: This could be a read error, since a much larger clone is one nucleotide away.

The V gene is TRBV9, the J gene TRBJ2-3; 14 bases are shared with TRBD2. Specimen: PBMCs. The sequence came from a woman aged 40 to 50 in good health. Some clones in this sample may be carry-over from other donors' samples. CDR3 bases: TGTGCCAGCAGCCGGACTAGCGGGAGGACAGATACGCAGTATTTT. Translation gives CASSRTSGRTDTQYF.